This T cell receptor (beta chain) was captured by sequencing in a study of blood T cell repertoires in COVID-19. The overall study: Italy, Spain and the United States were the sources of the convalescent and acute COVID-19 samples. The analysed material was cDNA or gDNA that came from T cells, B-cell-depleted T cells, or PBMCs.

In germline, CDR1 is SGHTA, CDR2 FQGNSA. The CDR3 extends over 14 amino acids. Unmatched junction bases numbered 7, after V lost 6 bases and J lost 3 bases. Profiling relied on immunoSEQ multiplex PCR, and the TCRdb table lists in-frame clones only, not all of them. The data contain 150,000 or so clones, over 80% of them singletons. The receptor was derived from a man in his 70s who had recovered from COVID-19. The chain has TRBV7-2 and TRBJ2-7; 8 bases are a match to TRBD1. Material: peripheral blood. The CDR3 protein is CASRRATGVYEQYF. In DNA form, the CDR3 reads TGTGCCAGCAGGAGGGCGACAGGGGTCTACGAGCAGTACTTC.